These T cell receptor beta chains were read from a single sample in a study of T cells in Graves' hyperthyroidism and ophthalmopathy. Each CDR3 protein is one row after TCRdb ran MiXCR on the multiplex PCR reads. The data show 300,000 to 400,000 distinct CDR3 sequences, 15% to 20% seen once. Material for sequencing was blood. The receptors were gathered from a woman between 50 and 59 years old with Graves' hyperthyroidism. CDR3s include the opening cysteine and the closing phenylalanine or tryptophan.

TRBJ1-2 TRBV7-2 CASSFTQLAGYTF
TRBJ2-1 TRBV4-1 CASSQAARGGPDNEQFF
TRBJ2-7 TRBV5-1 CASSLEWTGGSYEQYF
TRBJ2-2 TRBV28 CARHDRRLAGGTGELFF
TRBJ1-3 TRBV5-1 CASSLDGSSGNTIYF
TRBJ2-1 TRBV14 CASSQETGLASLHEQFF
TRBJ2-7 TRBV7-9 CASSKTEGGVYEQYF
TRBJ2-1 TRBV6-2/TRBV6-3 CASRRHPVNEQFF
TRBJ2-3 TRBV11-3 CASSLAASTDTQYF
TRBJ2-7 TRBV10-3 CAISDPGLAGAYEQYF
TRBJ2-7 TRBV3-1 CASSQWAPGRTYEQYF
TRBJ2-3 TRBV11-2 CASSLGRGAGGLTDTQYF
TRBJ1-1 TRBV5-1 CASSLGDRANTEAFF
TRBJ2-7 TRBV5-8 CANSLGVVEQYF
TRBJ2-3 TRBV30 CAWGNGDSLTDTQYF
TRBJ2-1 TRBV5-1 CASSLVAGGLNNEQFF
TRBJ2-2 TRBV3-1 CASRPLDGGVGGELFF
TRBJ2-7 TRBV2 CASTPDRESEQYF
TRBJ2-1 TRBV7-8 CASSHRTSNEQFF
TRBJ1-2 TRBV20-1 CSAKSLWQGNYGYTF
TRBJ2-2 TRBV24-1 CATSDEAGGGLHRTGELFF
TRBJ2-5 TRBV6-1 CASTPTLAGETQYF
TRBJ2-7 TRBV2 CASSPGTGVEQYF
TRBJ2-7 TRBV6-1 CASSYSGMSSYEQYF
TRBJ2-1 TRBV28 CASSLYASASDNEQFF
TRBJ2-2 TRBV7-8 CASSFLWNTGELFF
TRBJ1-5 TRBV7-9 CASSFGGDRGLSNQPQHF
TRBJ1-1 TRBV3-1 CASSRWGSVVAEAFF
TRBJ1-5 TRBV30 CAWSVQFGDSQPQHF
TRBJ2-7 TRBV28 CASNPTASVYEQYF
TRBJ2-3 TRBV10-3 CAISESGSGGSTDTQYF
TRBJ2-3 TRBV11-2 CASSLGARPTDTQYF
TRBJ2-1 TRBV29-1 CSVEPLVEQFF
TRBJ1-1 TRBV3-1 CASSPQGADLAFF
TRBJ2-7 TRBV20-1 CSAISDRDMYEQYF
TRBJ1-2 TRBV6-4 CASSAGRDYGYTF
TRBJ2-7 TRBV7-2 CASSPPSRSYEQYF